Listed below are T cell receptor beta chains from one sample, sequenced in a study of blood T cells in healthy people across ages. TCRdb re-called the 5' RACE reads through MiXCR, storing one row per CDR3 protein. The sample yields about 570,000 distinct CDR3 sequences, 25% to 30% seen once. Sequencing was done on a sample of blood. Receptors were obtained from a woman in her 70s in good health. The CDR3 runs from the conserved cysteine through the conserved F or W. A D gene is named only where the DNA matches it firmly. Part of the rows lack a size; the others show once, few, many or a class for expanded clones.

TRBJ2-1	NA	TRBV7-9	NA	CASSLEGDEQFF	TGTGCCAGCAGCTTAGAGGGGGATGAGCAGTTCTTC
TRBJ2-1	TRBD1	TRBV4-1	NA	CASSQEPTGGKNEQFF	TGCGCCAGCAGCCAAGAACCGACAGGGGGTAAGAATGAGCAGTTCTTC
TRBJ2-5	TRBD1	TRBV3-1	NA	CASSPVTGETQYF	TGTGCCAGCAGCCCAGTGACAGGGGAGACCCAGTACTTC
TRBJ1-4	TRBD1	TRBV20-1	NA	CSATGELNEKLFF	TGCAGTGCAACAGGGGAGCTAAATGAAAAACTGTTTTTT
TRBJ1-2	NA	TRBV9	many	CASSPEDLDGALRYGYTF	TGTGCCAGCAGCCCAGAGGACCTAGACGGCGCCCTACGCTATGGCTACACCTTC
TRBJ2-1	TRBD2	TRBV6-2/TRBV6-3	NA	CASRGGGASYNEQLF	TGTGCCAGCAGAGGCGGGGGGGCCTCTTACAATGAGCAGCTCTTC
TRBJ2-5	TRBD2	TRBV5-1	NA	CASSLLAGGEQETQYF	TGCGCCAGCAGCTTATTAGCGGGGGGTGAGCAAGAGACCCAGTACTTC
TRBJ1-4	TRBD1	TRBV6-1	NA	CASSRQGSSEKLFF	TGTGCCAGCAGTCGACAGGGGAGCAGTGAAAAACTGTTTTTT
TRBJ2-7	NA	TRBV5-1	many	CASSLSGTPYEQYF	TGCGCCAGCAGCCTCAGTGGGACCCCCTACGAGCAGTACTTC
TRBJ1-4	NA	TRBV7-8	NA	CASSKRTAVGYYEKLFF	TGTGCCAGCAGCAAACGGACCGCGGTGGGTTATTATGAAAAACTGTTTTTT
TRBJ1-1	NA	TRBV29-1	NA	CSGSGGLKNTEAFF	TGCAGCGGCTCAGGAGGACTGAAGAACACTGAAGCTTTCTTT
TRBJ2-5	TRBD1	TRBV4-1	NA	CASSQDPTGSSQYF	TGCGCCAGCAGCCAAGACCCGACAGGGTCGTCCCAGTACTTC
TRBJ1-6	NA	TRBV7-2	few	CASSSSRIRNSPLHF	TGTGCCAGCAGCTCTTCCCGGATACGGAATTCACCCCTCCACTTT
TRBJ2-5	NA	TRBV20-1	NA	CSATPGPTLRTQYF	TGCAGTGCTACTCCGGGACCCACCCTGAGGACCCAGTACTTC
TRBJ2-7	TRBD2	TRBV11-2	NA	CASSISGGHTYEQYF	TGTGCCAGCAGCATTAGCGGGGGCCATACCTACGAGCAGTACTTC
TRBJ1-5	NA	TRBV29-1	few	CSVVERGKGLEQPQHF	TGCAGCGTTGTGGAGCGGGGAAAGGGCCTCGAGCAGCCCCAGCATTTT
TRBJ2-1	TRBD2	TRBV7-6	many	CASTTSGVNSYNEQFF	TGTGCCAGCACCACTAGCGGGGTAAACTCCTACAATGAGCAGTTCTTC